This T cell receptor beta chain was identified in a study of molecular identifiers for immune sequencing clone quantification. This clonotype was counted only a few times. Making the bulk TCR libraries relied on previously described methods and listed TCR primers. TCRdb re-called the PCR reads through MiXCR, storing one row per CDR3 protein. Counted here are 400,000 to 600,000 distinct CDR3 sequences, 20% to 25% occurring once; the ten biggest clones make up under 0.85%. The material sequenced was naive CD8+ T cells from blood, with Jurkat cell RNA spiked in. Indicated subset: FACS-sorted CD8+CD4-CCR7+CD45RA+ naive T cells. The source of this sequence is a human donor in good health. Some libraries in this study had Jurkat cell RNA spiked in.

CDR3 in DNA: TGTGCCAGCAGTTTTACAAACAATCAGCCCCAGCATTTT. Translated, it gives CASSFTNNQPQHF. The chain combines TRBV6-5 with TRBJ1-5; unclear D gene. Germline V gene sequence: CDR1 MNHEY, CDR2 SVGAGI. The CDR3 covers 13 residues. V shed 4 bases and J shed 3 bases, with 7 bases lying between them.